The rows below give T cell receptor beta chains drawn from one sample of a study of CD8+ T cells in alopecia areata. Profiled with immunoSEQ multiplex PCR; TCRdb holds only in-frame clones, not every one. The table lists 200,000 to 250,000 clones, 64% of them singletons. The specimen comprised CD4+ T cells sorted from blood, sampled at week 4, from a patient treated with tofacitinib. The receptors shown here come from a human donor with alopecia areata. The CDR3 runs from the conserved cysteine through the conserved F or W. D genes are given only for firm matches. The size entry is marked missing in some rows and otherwise reads once, few, many or a size class.

v_call	cdr3_length	j_call	d_call	clone_size	cdr3_nt	cdr3_aa
TRBV10-3	18	TRBJ2-1	-	few	TGTGCCATCAGTGAGTCGGAGACGGGAAAAGGAGGCTACAATGAGCAGTTCTTC	CAISESETGKGGYNEQFF
TRBV18	11	TRBJ2-1	-	-	TGTGCCAGCTCATTTGAAAATGAGCAGTTCTTC	CASSFENEQFF
TRBV10-2	13	TRBJ1-5	-	-	TGCGCCAGCAAGGGGACACCGAATCAGCCCCAGCATTTT	CASKGTPNQPQHF
TRBV27	15	TRBJ2-3	-	-	TGTGCCAGCAGTAGGACTGGGGACCTCACAGATACGCAGTATTTT	CASSRTGDLTDTQYF
TRBV15	15	TRBJ1-1	-	-	TGTGCCACCAGCAGAGATCGCCTCTCGAACACTGAAGCTTTCTTT	CATSRDRLSNTEAFF
TRBV6-5	12	TRBJ1-2	TRBD1	-	TGTGCCAGCAGTTCAGGGGGCTACGGCTACACCTTC	CASSSGGYGYTF
TRBV10-3	14	TRBJ1-5	TRBD1	-	TGTGCCATCAGTGGACAGGGGGGCAGACAGCCCCAGCATTTT	CAISGQGGRQPQHF
TRBV29-1	14	TRBJ2-7	TRBD1	-	TGCAGCATCCGAAGGGGACAGTATGCCTACGAGCAGTACTTC	CSIRRGQYAYEQYF
TRBV4-2	15	TRBJ2-3	-	-	TGTGCCAGCAGCCGTCGGGTGGAGGGAACAGATACGCAGTATTTT	CASSRRVEGTDTQYF
TRBV9	14	TRBJ2-1	TRBD1	once	TGTGCCAGCAGCGCTAGACAGGGGAGCGATGAGCAGTTCTTC	CASSARQGSDEQFF
TRBV2	12	TRBJ1-2	TRBD1	once	TGTGCCAGCAGTTTCGACAGGGATGGCTACACCTTC	CASSFDRDGYTF
TRBV28	15	TRBJ2-7	TRBD1	-	TGTGCCAGCAGTAACCTAGACAGGGGAAGAGACGAGCAGTACTTC	CASSNLDRGRDEQYF
TRBV27	14	TRBJ2-6	-	-	TGTGCCAGCAGGGCGGACAGTATCGCCAACGTCCTGACTTTC	CASRADSIANVLTF
TRBV7-2	17	TRBJ2-1	TRBD2	-	TGTGCCAGCAGCTTATGGGCGGCTAGCGGGCCGGACAATGAGCAGTTCTTC	CASSLWAASGPDNEQFF
TRBV5-6	16	TRBJ2-7	-	-	TGTGCCAGCAGCTTGGGGGCAGGGGCGAGCTCCTACGAGCAGTACTTC	CASSLGAGASSYEQYF
TRBV7-9	13	TRBJ1-1	-	-	TGTGCCAGCAGCACCGAGAAGAACACTGAAGCTTTCTTT	CASSTEKNTEAFF
TRBV5-6	13	TRBJ2-5	-	-	TGTGCCAGCAGCCGGATCGGCCAAGAGACCCAGTACTTC	CASSRIGQETQYF
TRBV2	15	TRBJ2-5	TRBD2	few	TGTGCCAGCAGTGAGGCTAGCGGATACCAAGAGACCCAGTACTTC	CASSEASGYQETQYF
TRBV10-3	13	TRBJ1-1	-	-	TGTGCCATCAGTGAGGATCGGGCGACTGAAGCTTTCTTT	CAISEDRATEAFF